A selection of T cell receptor beta chains follows, all from one sample in a study of blood T cell repertoires in COVID-19. The data were produced by immunoSEQ multiplex PCR, yet TCRdb's version contains in-frame clones alone and is incomplete. The profile shows a few hundred thousand clones, nearly 90% of them singletons. Material: PBMCs or T cells enriched from blood (not recorded which). Source of these receptors: a woman younger than 35 with acute COVID-19. CDR3s include the opening cysteine and the closing phenylalanine or tryptophan. The order of the fields is V gene, clone size, CDR3 length, D gene, J gene, CDR3 protein, CDR3 DNA. D genes are given only for firm matches. The size entry is marked missing in some rows and otherwise reads once, few, many or a size class.

>TRBV28|-|13|-|TRBJ1-4
CASMLRTNEKLFF
TGTGCCAGCATGTTGAGGACTAATGAAAAACTGTTTTTT
>TRBV10-2|-|15|TRBD2|TRBJ2-1
CASRTSGSSYNEQFF
TGCGCCAGCAGGACTAGCGGGAGCTCCTACAATGAGCAGTTCTTC
>TRBV10-3|-|14|-|TRBJ2-7
CAIRGTPSSYEQYF
TGTGCCATCAGGGGGACACCGAGCTCCTACGAGCAGTACTTC
>TRBV7-2|-|14|TRBD2|TRBJ2-1
CASSLGTSSRQQFF
TGTGCCAGCAGCTTAGGGACTAGCAGCCGCCAGCAGTTCTTC
>TRBV9|-|14|TRBD1|TRBJ1-1
CASSAGQLNTEAFF
TGTGCCAGCAGCGCGGGACAGCTGAACACTGAAGCTTTCTTT
>TRBV6-6|-|16|-|TRBJ2-1
CASSDRRRIGYNEQFF
TGTGCCAGCAGCGACAGGCGCCGGATAGGCTACAATGAGCAGTTCTTC
>TRBV21-1|-|14|-|TRBJ1-5
CASSKGQGNQPQHF
TGTGCCAGCAGCAAAGGACAGGGCAATCAGCCCCAGCATTTT
>TRBV5-5|-|15|TRBD1|TRBJ1-5
CASSRWGIRGEPQHF
TGTGCCAGCAGCCGATGGGGCATCAGGGGGGAGCCCCAGCATTTT
>TRBV19|-|15|-|TRBJ1-5
CASSMGAGGNQPQHF
TGTGCCAGTAGTATGGGGGCCGGTGGCAATCAGCCCCAGCATTTT
>TRBV6-5|-|14|TRBD1|TRBJ2-7
CASRLDRGPYEQYF
TGTGCCAGCAGACTCGACAGGGGACCCTACGAGCAGTACTTC
>TRBV27|-|15|TRBD1|TRBJ2-1
CASSFRDRVNGEQFF
TGTGCCAGCAGTTTCAGAGACAGGGTTAACGGTGAGCAGTTCTTC
>TRBV5-4|-|15|-|TRBJ2-3
CASSLGVSGEDTQYF
TGTGCCAGCAGCTTAGGAGTCTCCGGAGAGGATACGCAGTATTTT
>TRBV3-1/TRBV3-2|once|13|TRBD1|TRBJ1-5
CASSLTGDQPQHF
TGTGCCAGCAGCTTAACAGGGGATCAGCCCCAGCATTTT
>TRBV4-1|-|13|-|TRBJ1-2
CASSPNFNYGYTF
TGCGCCAGCAGCCCCAACTTTAACTATGGCTACACCTTC
>TRBV30|-|11|-|TRBJ1-1
CAWSVSFEAFF
TGTGCCTGGAGTGTATCCTTTGAAGCTTTCTTT
>TRBV5-1|few|17|TRBD1|TRBJ2-7
CASSTGTGGAKSYEQYF
TGCGCCAGCAGCACAGGGACAGGGGGCGCGAAAAGCTACGAGCAGTACTTC
>TRBV27|-|17|TRBD2|TRBJ2-3
CASSLSSSGRLTDTQYF
TGTGCCAGCAGTTTATCGTCTAGCGGGAGGTTGACAGATACGCAGTATTTT
>TRBV14|once|15|-|TRBJ2-1
CASSQSWSSYNEQFF
TGTGCCAGCAGCCAAAGTTGGAGCTCCTACAATGAGCAGTTCTTC
>TRBV5-1|-|15|-|TRBJ1-1
CASSPYAVRNTEAFF
TGCGCCAGCAGCCCTTACGCTGTGCGGAACACTGAAGCTTTCTTT
>TRBV3-1/TRBV3-2|once|15|TRBD2|TRBJ2-3
CASSFLGLGLGTQYF
TGTGCCAGCAGCTTCCTGGGACTAGGGTTGGGTACGCAGTATTTT
>TRBV5-1|-|14|TRBD1|TRBJ1-5
CASSSGQGGQPQHF
TGCGCCAGCAGCTCCGGACAGGGCGGTCAGCCCCAGCATTTT
>TRBV7-2|-|16|-|TRBJ1-3
CASSLALQGVGNTIYF
TGTGCCAGCAGCTTAGCGTTGCAGGGTGTGGGAAACACCATATATTTT
>TRBV18|-|14|-|TRBJ2-1
CASLTDSEFNEQFF
TGTGCCAGCTTAACGGACTCGGAGTTTAATGAGCAGTTCTTC
>TRBV13|once|14|-|TRBJ2-5
CASSLRVGAETQYF
TGTGCCAGCAGCTTAAGGGTAGGGGCGGAGACCCAGTACTTC
>TRBV6-1|few|16|-|TRBJ1-4
CASSETYGATNEKLFF
TGTGCCAGCAGTGAAACATACGGGGCAACTAATGAAAAACTGTTTTTT
>TRBV5-8|-|15|TRBD2|TRBJ2-1
CASSLETSPNNEQFF
TGTGCCAGCAGTCTGGAGACTAGCCCAAACAATGAGCAGTTCTTC
>TRBV7-9|-|17|TRBD2|TRBJ2-1
CASSFGRGRGSYNEQFF
TGTGCCAGCAGCTTCGGTAGAGGGAGGGGTTCCTACAATGAGCAGTTCTTC
>TRBV18|-|18|TRBD1|TRBJ1-3
CASSPWGTGGGNGNTIYF
TGTGCCAGCTCACCATGGGGGACAGGGGGAGGGAATGGAAACACCATATATTTT
>TRBV7-8|once|12|-|TRBJ1-6
CASSHSSSPLHF
TGTGCCAGCAGCCACAGTAGTTCCCCCCTCCACTTT
>TRBV5-5|-|15|-|TRBJ1-6
CASSLVGGNNSPLHF
TGTGCCAGCAGCTTGGTTGGAGGGAATAATTCACCCCTCCACTTT
>TRBV11-2|-|14|-|TRBJ2-1
CASSLDWEYNEQFF
TGTGCCAGCAGCTTAGATTGGGAGTACAATGAGCAGTTCTTC
>TRBV18|-|16|-|TRBJ1-3
CASSPRTVPSGNTIYF
TGTGCCAGCTCACCACGGACAGTACCCTCAGGAAACACCATATATTTT